The entry that follows covers one T cell receptor beta chain sequence. Assay: immunoSEQ multiplex PCR; the TCRdb copy retains only in-frame clones and omits some. The table lists roughly 86,000 clones, 90% of them singletons. The data were obtained in a study of control samples from healthy donors and cancer patients. V was shortened by 4 bases and J by 15 bases, with 19 bases between the two germline ends. The CDR3 runs to 13 residues. The V gene's germline CDR1 is LNHDA and CDR2 SQIVND (reference sequence). Source material: blood. The chain combines TRBV19 with TRBJ2-1; possibly TRBD1 or TRBD2 for D (5 bases each). The clonotype originates from a woman under 30 in good health. CDR3 sequence (DNA): TGTGCCAGTAGTACCTTGGGACCCACGGGGCCGTTCTTC. It is translated as CASSTLGPTGPFF.